This T cell receptor (beta chain) was sequenced during a study of T-cell reconstitution after alpha-beta-depleted transplantation in children. Study-wide results and caveats: Expanded graft clones, several hundred of them, were reportedly the source of alpha-beta T cells about two months after transplant. Newly produced T cells mostly accounted for T-cell counts and diversity one year post-transplant.

A word on this clonotype: Its target is not known. A read error may be the cause here, since a much bigger clone is one base away.

Unique molecular identifiers were used to barcode this TCRbeta library. In TCRdb, the PCR reads were re-called with MiXCR into one record per CDR3 protein. The sample carries around 240,000 distinct CDR3 sequences, roughly 8.2% recorded once. Unmatched junction bases numbered 5, after V lost 11 bases and J lost 4 bases. Germline-derived CDR1 and CDR2 are SEHNR and FQNEAQ (reference sequence). The CDR3 length is 12 residues. The rearrangement links TRBV7-9 to TRBJ2-1, with 7 bases identical to TRBD2. The input for sequencing was PBMCs, mostly from graft donor cells, taken 180 days after TCRalphabeta/CD19-depleted stem cell transplant. The sequence was collected from a male patient between 5 and 17 years old who had a stem cell transplant for acute lymphoblastic leukemia, so the T cells may come from the graft donor. The CDR3 bases are TGTGCCGGCCCTAGCGGTTACAATGAGCAGTTCTTC. It codes for CAGPSGYNEQFF.